This TCR beta chain was identified during a study of a mutant IDH1 vaccine in newly diagnosed glioma (dated by TCRdb to the early 2020s). In terms of the full investigation: Eight vaccinations were administered to patients in weeks 1, 3, 5, 7, 11, 15, 19 and 23, corresponding to visits V03 through V10. For exploratory analyses, fewer than 30 treated patients had longitudinal TCRB deep sequencing done wherever samples were available. The approximately 32 treated patients were approximately 60% male and approximately 40% female, with a mean age of roughly 40 years. Peripheral blood samples were drawn at six visits, namely V03 (baseline), V05, V07, V10, V12 and V13. In the chemotherapy-containing groups, vaccination started alongside temozolomide cycles, whereas in patients who had radiotherapy alone it started 4-6 weeks after radiotherapy. Prior to enrollment, patients had been given standard therapy consisting of radiotherapy alone, temozolomide alone, or radiochemotherapy with temozolomide, with the combination given to most patients. General study outcomes and caveats: PBMC samples for TCRB deep sequencing were selected based on availability. Across multiple MHC alleles, vaccine-induced immune responses were seen in more than 90% of patients. Pseudoprogression appeared unrelated to alterations in the top peripheral T cell clonotypes detected by TCRB sequencing. According to the authors, sample limitations meant that analyses of patient blood samples could not be reproduced.

From a lookup of the germline V gene, CDR1 and CDR2 are SGDLS and YYNGEE. Counted from cysteine to phenylalanine, this CDR3 has 14 amino acids. Kept here is only the CDR3 DNA, which spans 42 bases and is read in frame from base 1. V is cut by 4 bases and J by 4 bases, and the space between the germline ends is 14 bases. The time point label here, explained by the study, means: week 23, last vaccination. Each vaccine dose, consisting of 300 ug of a 20-mer mutant IDH1 peptide in Montanide, was administered subcutaneously with topical imiquimod. Donors had newly diagnosed WHO grade 3 or 4 IDH1-mutant astrocytomas with loss of nuclear ATRX. The samples were drawn from NOA16, a multicentre, single-arm, open-label phase I trial in Germany that tested a mutant IDH1 peptide vaccine in humans for the first time. The DNeasy Blood and Tissue Kit was used to extract genomic DNA from EDTA blood for TCRB sequencing.

The library came from the immunoSEQ multiplex PCR assay. Rearranged TCR beta chain sequences were amplified using the hsTCRB Kit according to the manufacturer's protocol. Sequencing of TCRB libraries was carried out on an Illumina MiSeq. The published analysis was carried out like this. The proprietary platform of the kit vendor was used for demultiplexing, trimming and gene mapping. Entries here come from immuneACCESS through TCRdb and include only in-frame sequences with V and J called. Some clones fail to appear in such tables; in the studies checked, an unresolved V gene covers under half of the shortfall, and the cause of the remainder is unknown. The V and J calls and clone size come from that table; D and trimming were worked out from the DNA. The sample contains 40,000 to 50,000 clones, about four fifths of them found a single time. Of the sample, 6.3% falls within the top ten clones. Notes on this clone: Its antigen remains unidentified. Per-nucleotide qualities are absent, and no much larger clonotype sits a single base away.

The material sequenced was PBMCs, taken from a glioma patient whose treatment included an IDH1 peptide vaccine. The sequence is built from TRBV9 and TRBJ1-1; the D gene assignment is ambiguous. This TCR came from a woman in her forties with glioma. Some clones in this sample may be carry-over from other donors' samples. CDR3 sequence: CASSLNRVGTEAFF. The DNA sequence is TGTGCCAGCAGCTTAAACCGGGTCGGCACTGAAGCTTTCTTT.